This T cell receptor (beta chain) was captured by sequencing in a study of T cells in Graves' hyperthyroidism and ophthalmopathy. V lost 2 bases to trimming and J lost 7 bases; unmatched junction nucleotides: 11. The CDR3 is made up of 16 amino acids. Germline lookup yields CDR1 KGHSH and CDR2 LQKENI. Amplification of TCR beta CDR3 regions used RNA as the template. TCR CDR3 regions were first amplified by RT-PCR with HTBI primers. TCRdb re-derived calls from the multiplex PCR reads in MiXCR, one entry per CDR3 protein. Of 270,000 or so distinct CDR3 sequences in the sample, about 25% are singletons; the top ten hold roughly a quarter. Orbital computed tomography and thyroid ultrasound, together with serum TRAb and thyroxine and clinical symptoms, were used for diagnoses. The blood sample predates any ophthalmopathy symptoms, coming from first hyperthyroidism diagnosis. This clonotype came up many times.

Sequenced input: blood. This rearrangement joins TRBV18 to TRBJ1-2; 9 positions agree with TRBD1. This clonotype originated in a man aged 35-49 years with Graves' hyperthyroidism that later progressed to Graves' ophthalmopathy. The DNA for the CDR3 is TGTGCCAGCTCACCAGTGAGGGACAGGGCTATTGGTGGCTACACCTTC. This translates into CASSPVRDRAIGGYTF.